Presented here are 12 T cell receptor beta chains from one specimen sequenced in a study of OX40 agonist ivuxolimab in advanced cancers. Library preparation used the immunoSEQ multiplex PCR assay. TCRdb retrieved this table from immuneACCESS and kept in-frame rearrangements only. Not all clones are present; in checked studies, unresolved V genes account for under half, and no reason is known for the remainder. For this sample there are fewer than 55,000 clones; about 87% appear just once. Clones ranked in the top ten supply more than 1.5% of the sample. The sample in question was CD4+ or CD8+ T cells sorted from blood, obtained in a trial of the OX40 agonist ivuxolimab. The receptors were sampled from an adult with an advanced solid tumor such as melanoma, head and neck, liver or kidney cancer.

The chain has TRBV28 and TRBJ2-3, with D perhaps TRBD1 (6 bases). Germline values: CDR1 MDHEN, CDR2 SYDVKM. V was clipped by 5 bases and J by 10 bases, with 19 bases between them. The CDR3 is 14 residues long. The CDR3 DNA is TGTGCCAGCAGTCAAACAGGGCTACCCATGGCGCAGTATTTT. Amino acids: CASSQTGLPMAQYF.

The CDR3 DNA is TGTGCCAGCCTAGAATGTCCGGGCGACGAGCAGTACGTC. Its protein is CASLECPGDEQYV. The chain uses TRBV27 and TRBJ2-7; no firm D call. Germline values: CDR1 MNHEY, CDR2 SMNVEV (reference sequence). V gave up 8 bases and J gave up 5 bases, with 16 bases separating them. The CDR3 extends over 13 amino acids.

The chain combines TRBV5-1 with TRBJ2-5, with D unclear. From germline, CDR1 is SGHRS and CDR2 YFSETQ. V was pared by 0 bases and J by 4 bases, with 4 bases between. This CDR3 comprises 12 residues. This CDR3 is CASSLVGETQYF. The DNA for the CDR3 is TGCGCCAGCAGCTTGGTAGGAGAGACCCAGTACTTC. Filled out from reference TRBV5-1 and TRBJ2-5, the complete variable domain reads KAGVTQTPRYLIKTRGQQVTLSCSPISGHRSVSWYQQTPGQGLQFLFEYFSETQRNKGNFPGRFSGRQFSNSRSEMNVSTLELGDSALYLCASSLVGETQYFGPGTRLLVL.

The chain couples TRBV10-3 to TRBJ2-5; 8 nucleotides line up with TRBD1. The ends lost 4 bases at V and 5 bases at J; junction bases unmatched: 6. Germline CDR1 and CDR2: ENHRY and SYGVKD. CDR3 length equals 14 residues. Here the CDR3 reads CAISVGQARETQYF. The CDR3 DNA reads as TGTGCCATCAGTGTGGGACAGGCTAGGGAGACCCAGTACTTC.

This chain links TRBV5-8 with TRBJ1-1; a weak D match, TRBD1 (6 bases). Per germline, CDR1 SGHTS and CDR2 YDEGEE. The CDR3 runs 15 residues. V lost 5 bases and J 1 base, leaving 15 bases between the germline ends. CDR3 nucleotides: TGTGCCAGCAGAGGGGGAGACCGTCCGAACACTGAAGCTTTCTTT. Translated, it gives CASRGGDRPNTEAFF.

CDR3 region: CAWSVGSGSWRTQYF. The CDR3 nucleotides are TGTGCCTGGAGTGTCGGTAGCGGGTCCTGGAGGACCCAGTACTTC. The J gene is TRBJ2-5, the V gene TRBV30, with 7 nucleotides matching TRBD2. V shed 0 bases, J shed 7 bases, and the junction held 11 bases outside the gene matches. The CDR3 has 15 residues. The germline V gene encodes CDR1 GTSNPN and CDR2 SVGIG (reference sequence).

This clone has only a few counts. The chain employs TRBV18 and TRBJ1-2; a possible D gene is TRBD1 (5 bases). The CDR3 totals 13 residues. Germline assignment: CDR1 KGHSH and CDR2 LQKENI. Trimming removed 2 bases from V and 7 bases from J, with 11 bases in between. The CDR3 region is CASSPDSLGGYTF. DNA of the CDR3: TGTGCCAGCTCACCAGACAGCTTGGGTGGCTACACCTTC.

The V and J genes are TRBV18 and TRBJ2-1; D remains ambiguous. Looked up from germline, CDR1 is KGHSH and CDR2 is LQKENI. CDR3 length: 15 residues. V shed 3 bases and J shed 5 bases, with 14 bases lying between them. This chain's CDR3 is CASSPPGGTNNEQFF. For the CDR3, the DNA is TGTGCCAGCTCACCTCCCGGCGGCACAAACAATGAGCAGTTCTTC.

This chain connects TRBV4-1 to TRBJ1-4; D gene unclear. CDR1 is MGHRA, CDR2 YSYEKL, per germline. With 1 base removed from V and 5 bases from J, the gap between germline ends came to 14 bases. This CDR3 is 16 amino acids long. This CDR3 is CASSQGPRTANEKLFF. The CDR3 DNA sequence: TGCGCCAGCAGCCAAGGCCCCCGGACGGCCAATGAAAAACTGTTTTTT.

The chain couples TRBV5-4 to TRBJ1-6; maybe TRBD1 (5 bases). V dropped 3 bases and J dropped 9 bases, with 13 bases sitting between them. This CDR3 region has 14 residues. Germline V gene lookup returns CDR1 SGHNT and CDR2 YYREEE (reference sequence). The DNA for the CDR3 is TGTGCCAGCAGCTCAGGGACCCATGTTTCACCCCTCCACTTT. The encoded protein is CASSSGTHVSPLHF.

This chain uses TRBV2 with TRBJ1-3, with D unclear. CDR3 length: 15 amino acids. Germline V gives CDR1 SNHLY, CDR2 FYNNEI. V was trimmed by 4 bases and J by 0 bases, leaving 10 bases between them. The CDR3 DNA reads as TGTGCCAGCAGTGTTATATCCCGCTCTGGAAACACCATATATTTT. Protein: CASSVISRSGNTIYF.

V gene TRBV18 combines with J gene TRBJ2-3; 10 bases are shared with TRBD2. The germline V gene has CDR1 KGHSH and CDR2 LQKENI. CDR3 length: 15 residues. The trim removed 5 bases at V and 0 bases at J, leaving 2 bases unmatched. CDR3 amino acids: CASSGTSVSTDTQYF. CDR3 coding DNA: TGTGCCAGCTCAGGGACTAGCGTCAGCACAGATACGCAGTATTTT.